The 10 T cell receptor beta chains below were found in one sample sequenced in a study of cytomegalovirus exposure and HLA in healthy donors (dated by TCRdb to the late 2010s). The receptor library was made with the immunoSEQ multiplex PCR assay. The multiplex PCR relied on a mix of 60 forward primers for TCR Vbeta segments and 13 reverse primers for TCR Jbeta segments. The immuneACCESS repertoire file appears here via TCRdb, limited to in-frame rearrangements. These files lack a portion of the clones; in checked studies, under half of the deficit traces to unresolved V genes, and the cause of the others is not known. For this sample the table gives 120,000 or so clones, of which 17% were detected only once. The ten largest account for about 3.1% of the sample. What was sequenced was PBMCs. The receptor set was obtained from a female donor in good health and CMV-seropositive.

There are a few counts of this clone. The chain combines TRBV7-2 with TRBJ2-5, with 12 bases identical to TRBD2. Germline values: CDR1 SGHTA, CDR2 FQGNSA. Unmatched junction bases numbered 5, after V lost 5 bases and J lost 7 bases. This CDR3 comprises 14 residues. The CDR3 region has the DNA TGTGCCAGCAGCCTTACTAGCGGGAGGAGGACCCAGTACTTC. Its translation: CASSLTSGRRTQYF.

This clone turned up a few times. The rearrangement joins TRBV4-3 to TRBJ1-5; 7 nucleotides match TRBD1. The CDR3 loop spans 13 amino acids. In germline, CDR1 is LGHNA, CDR2 YSLEER. The ends lost 4 bases at V and 5 bases at J; junction bases unmatched: 2. The CDR3 loop is CASSPDRDQPQHF. CDR3 nucleotides: TGCGCCAGCAGCCCCGACAGGGATCAGCCCCAGCATTTT.

The V call is TRBV2, the J call TRBJ1-5; D might be TRBD1 (5 bases). The V end lost 5 bases, the J end lost 6 bases, and 17 bases lay between the germline ends. The germline CDR1 and CDR2 sequences are SNHLY and FYNNEI. There are 15 residues in the CDR3. Here the CDR3 reads CASSRTRYGSQPQHF. In DNA form, the CDR3 reads TGTGCCAGCAGTAGGACACGATACGGGAGTCAGCCCCAGCATTTT.

The V and J genes are TRBV27 and TRBJ2-1; unclear D gene. V was cut by 2 bases and J by 7 bases, with 6 bases left in between. Germline CDR1 reads MNHEY; CDR2 reads SMNVEV (reference sequence). CDR3 size: 12 residues. CDR3 coding DNA: TGTGCCAGCAGTTTAACGGGTAATGAGCAGTTCTTC. The encoded protein is CASSLTGNEQFF.

This rearrangement joins TRBV4-3 to TRBJ2-7; D might be TRBD2 (7 bases). Germline CDR1 LGHNA, CDR2 YSLEER. V lost 1 base to trimming and J lost 5 bases, with 18 bases between them. The CDR3 length is 16 residues. This CDR3 is CASSQVLGGGPHEQYF. The CDR3 DNA sequence: TGCGCCAGCAGCCAAGTTCTGGGCGGGGGCCCTCACGAGCAGTACTTC.

The gene calls are TRBV5-1 and TRBJ2-1; 9 bases are a match to TRBD2. V was pared by 6 bases and J by 0 bases, with 7 bases of the junction left unmatched. The CDR3 has 16 residues. Germline CDR1 reads SGHRS; CDR2 reads YFSETQ. CDR3 sequence (DNA): TGCGCCAGCACGACTAGCGGAGGGAGCTCCTACAATGAGCAGTTCTTC. Translating gives CASTTSGGSSYNEQFF.

J is TRBJ2-2 and V is TRBV9; 7 bases are shared with TRBD1. Per the germline V gene, CDR1 is SGDLS and CDR2 is YYNGEE. V was pared by 0 bases and J by 5 bases, with 7 bases of the junction left unmatched. The length of the CDR3 is 16 residues. The CDR3 DNA sequence: TGTGCCAGCAGCGTAGAAGGGGGCGCAGGTACCGGGGAGCTGTTTTTT. This encodes CASSVEGGAGTGELFF.

Only a few counts were recorded for this clone. This chain links TRBV28 with TRBJ2-5; TRBD1 agrees at 8 bases. The CDR3 has 16 residues. Looked up from germline, CDR1 is MDHEN and CDR2 is SYDVKM. The J segment lost 2 bases and the V segment lost 5 bases, leaving 10 bases of the junction unmatched. The CDR3 bases are TGTGCCAGCAGTATACCGCCGGGACAGGTTCAAGAGACCCAGTACTTC. Translation gives CASSIPPGQVQETQYF.

This clone was seen only a few times. This sequence joins TRBV5-4 and TRBJ2-1; TRBD1 agrees at 8 bases. After removal of 1 base from V and 8 bases from J, the junction contained 8 bases not matched to a gene. CDR3 length: 15 amino acids. In germline, CDR1 is SGHNT, CDR2 YYREEE (reference sequence). CDR3 amino acids: CASSLRAGGSDEQFF. The CDR3 nucleotides read TGTGCCAGCAGCTTGCGGGCAGGGGGCTCGGATGAGCAGTTCTTC.

As concerns this clone: The conserved phenylalanine or tryptophan normally closing the CDR3 is absent here, so this likely arose from a read error. The genes are TRBV6-5 and TRBJ2-7; 7 nucleotides align to TRBD1. This CDR3 spans 14 amino acids. The V gene end was trimmed by 10 bases and the J gene end by 4 bases; junction bases not matched to a gene: 13. CDR1 is MNHEY, CDR2 SVGAGI, per germline. CDR3 DNA sequence: TGTGCCACCACCCCCCGGGGCAGGGGGTACGAGCAGTACCTC. Translation gives CATTPRGRGYEQYL.